This T cell receptor beta chain was identified in a study of blood T cell repertoires in COVID-19. Profiled with immunoSEQ multiplex PCR; TCRdb holds only in-frame clones, not every one. Of around 140,000 clones listed, around 80% were seen once; the top ten hold roughly 2.2%. Cohorts were based on clinical histories the participants reported. The CDR3 loop spans 14 amino acids. Germline V lookup: CDR1 LGHNA, CDR2 YNFKEQ. The V gene end was trimmed by 4 bases and the J gene end by 2 bases; junction bases not matched to a gene: 5. The sequence was collected from a man aged 35-49 years with acute COVID-19. The sequenced sample was PBMCs or T cells enriched from blood (not recorded which). The V call is TRBV4-2, the J call TRBJ2-7; 7 nucleotides match TRBD1. CDR3 residues: CASSPGQVPYEQYF. The CDR3 region has the DNA TGTGCCAGCAGCCCCGGACAGGTTCCCTACGAGCAGTACTTC.